The 27 T cell receptor beta chains reported below all come from one sample, sequenced in a study of shared clonotypes between healthy human individuals. The data were produced by immunoSEQ multiplex PCR, yet TCRdb's version contains in-frame clones alone and is incomplete. The sample has around 940,000 clones, 60% to 85% seen once. What was sequenced was memory CD4+ T cells sorted from blood. Subset indicated: CD45RA-negative fraction. All receptors come from a man aged 18 to 29 in good health.

V usage is TRBV27 and J usage is TRBJ2-5, with D possibly matching TRBD2 (7 bases). CDR1 is MNHEY, CDR2 SMNVEV, per germline (reference sequence). The V and J ends lost 5 bases and 3 bases respectively, with 13 bases between them. This CDR3 has 14 amino acids. CDR3 in DNA: TGTGCCAGCAGTGGGGGGGCGGCTAAAGAGACCCAGTACTTC. Protein: CASSGGAAKETQYF.

This rearrangement joins TRBV5-1 to TRBJ1-1; the match to TRBD1 covers 7 bases. This CDR3 comprises 14 residues. CDR1 SGHRS and CDR2 YFSETQ come from the germline V gene. V lost 2 bases, J lost 0 bases, and 1 base stayed unmatched. In nucleotides, the CDR3 is TGCGCCAGCAGCTTCGGGACAGTGAACACTGAAGCTTTCTTT. This gives the protein CASSFGTVNTEAFF.

J is TRBJ1-2 and V is TRBV6-5, with a possible D match to TRBD1 (6 bases). Germline V gene data show CDR1 as MNHEY and CDR2 as SVGAGI. This CDR3 is built from 14 residues. V was cut by 1 base and J by 3 bases, with 9 bases left in between. CDR3 loop: CASSYWGRDYGYTF. CDR3 coding DNA: TGTGCCAGCAGTTACTGGGGGCGCGACTATGGCTACACCTTC.

This clone was seen just once. The rearrangement links TRBV2 to TRBJ1-2; 9 bases are shared with TRBD1. Germline-derived CDR1 and CDR2 are SNHLY and FYNNEI. The CDR3 is 14 residues long. V shed 1 base and J 4 bases; nucleotides not matched to a gene: 1. DNA for the CDR3: TGTGCCAGCAGTGAAGGGACAGGGGTCTATGGCTACACCTTC. Amino acids: CASSEGTGVYGYTF.

The V call is TRBV7-8, the J call TRBJ2-5, with D tentatively TRBD1 or TRBD2 (5 bases each). Deletions cut 7 bases from V and 5 bases from J, with 20 bases between. This CDR3 has 15 residues. CDR1 is SGHVS and CDR2 is FQNEAQ in the germline V gene. CDR3 residues: CASTEGTGTRETQYF. CDR3 bases: TGTGCCAGCACTGAAGGGACGGGAACTAGGGAGACCCAGTACTTC.

The gene calls are TRBV4-1 and TRBJ2-5; D gene uncertain. Germline CDR1 is MGHRA and CDR2 is YSYEKL. CDR3 length: 13 residues. V dropped 3 bases and J dropped 5 bases, with 10 bases sitting between them. In DNA, the CDR3 is TGCGCCAGCAGCCAGTCACGACGGGAGACCCAGTACTTC. Translated, it gives CASSQSRRETQYF.

Notes on this clone: This sample includes further DNA sequences coding for the same CDR3. V is TRBV18 and J is TRBJ1-4; D unclear. Germline values: CDR1 KGHSH, CDR2 LQKENI. The germline V and J ends were trimmed by 0 bases and 5 bases, with 1 base remaining between them. The CDR3 runs to 12 residues. The chain's CDR3 is CASSPPNEKLFF. DNA for the CDR3: TGTGCCAGCTCACCACCGAATGAAAAACTGTTTTTT.

The rearrangement joins TRBV5-8 to TRBJ2-1; D ambiguous. Trimming pared 0 bases from V and 7 bases from J, leaving 11 bases between. The CDR3 extends over 14 amino acids. Germline V gives CDR1 SGHTS, CDR2 YDEGEE. The CDR3 loop reads CASSLGSPINEQFF. DNA of the CDR3: TGTGCCAGCAGCTTGGGGTCCCCGATTAATGAGCAGTTCTTC.

The rearrangement joins TRBV6-1 to TRBJ2-7; a possible D gene is TRBD2 (5 bases). This CDR3 has 15 amino acids. Germline V lookup: CDR1 MNHNS, CDR2 SASEGT. Trimming took 1 base from V and 3 from J, leaving 13 bases between them. The CDR3 region has the DNA TGTGCCAGCAGTGAAGAGAGGCTAGCTCACTACGAGCAGTACTTC. It translates to CASSEERLAHYEQYF.

The chain couples TRBV18 to TRBJ2-4; D gene uncertain. CDR3 size: 11 residues. The ends were cut back, 3 bases at V and 12 bases at J, with 9 bases in the middle. The germline gives CDR1 KGHSH, CDR2 LQKENI. This CDR3 reads CASSPGRPQYF. DNA for the CDR3: TGTGCCAGCTCACCGGGCAGGCCTCAGTACTTC.

V is TRBV7-6 and J is TRBJ1-4; D unresolved. Trimming removed 5 bases from V and 0 bases from J, with 10 bases in between. Germline V CDR1 and CDR2: SGHVS, FNYEAQ. This CDR3 comprises 15 residues. The chain's CDR3 is CASSQDGTTNEKLFF. The CDR3, as DNA: TGTGCCAGCAGCCAGGACGGAACAACTAATGAAAAACTGTTTTTT.

V gene TRBV28 combines with J gene TRBJ1-1; D possibly corresponds to TRBD1 (5 bases). Germline V gives CDR1 MDHEN, CDR2 SYDVKM. Trimming took off 4 bases at V and 1 base at J, with 13 bases between the two ends. This CDR3 region has 15 residues. CDR3 sequence: CASSSSGRKNTEAFF. The CDR3 nucleotides read TGTGCCAGCAGTTCGTCAGGGAGGAAGAACACTGAAGCTTTCTTT.

The chain carries TRBV10-3 and TRBJ1-2; 7 bases agree with TRBD1. CDR1 is ENHRY and CDR2 is SYGVKD in the germline V gene. The CDR3 is made up of 16 amino acids. Germline trimming cut 3 bases from V and 0 bases from J; bases unmatched to any gene: 7. In DNA form, the CDR3 reads TGTGCCATCAGTGATCTCAGGGGGGGGCCTAACTATGGCTACACCTTC. Its translation: CAISDLRGGPNYGYTF.

The sample holds one count of this clone. The gene calls are TRBV10-3 and TRBJ2-3; D may match TRBD1 or TRBD2 (6 bases each). The CDR3 has 15 amino acids. Germline values: CDR1 ENHRY, CDR2 SYGVKD. The germline V and J ends were trimmed by 0 bases and 3 bases, with 10 bases remaining between them. The CDR3: CAISESWGATDTQYF. The CDR3 DNA follows: TGTGCCATCAGTGAGTCGTGGGGGGCTACAGATACGCAGTATTTT.

Only a few counts were recorded for this clone. The J gene is TRBJ2-2, the V gene TRBV6-5; D is perhaps TRBD1 or TRBD2 (5 bases each). The V gene's germline CDR1 is MNHEY and CDR2 SVGAGI. With 4 bases removed from V and 6 bases from J, the gap between germline ends came to 12 bases. The CDR3 sequence is 14 residues long. The CDR3 nucleotides read TGTGCCAGCAGTTGGAATAGGGGAGCCGGGGAGCTGTTTTTT. The encoded protein is CASSWNRGAGELFF.

The rearrangement joins TRBV5-5 to TRBJ1-1; D gene unclear. Deletions cut 0 bases from V and 4 bases from J, with 13 bases between. The germline V gene has CDR1 SGHKS and CDR2 YYEKEE (reference sequence). This CDR3 contains 15 residues. In DNA form, the CDR3 reads TGTGCCAGCAGCTTGGGGGTAGTAGTTTTCACTGAAGCTTTCTTT. It codes for CASSLGVVVFTEAFF.

This clone was detected ten times or more. The genes are TRBV4-1 and TRBJ1-1; D unclear. The CDR3 consists of 14 residues. V lost 1 base to trimming and J lost 0 bases, with 6 bases between them. The V gene's germline CDR1 is MGHRA and CDR2 YSYEKL. The CDR3 is CASSQGILNTEAFF. The CDR3 DNA sequence: TGCGCCAGCAGCCAAGGCATCCTGAACACTGAAGCTTTCTTT.

There are a few counts of this clone. V and J are TRBV2 and TRBJ1-1, with D perhaps matching TRBD1 (5 bases). Germline CDR1 SNHLY, CDR2 FYNNEI. V gave up 7 bases and J gave up 1 base, with 10 bases separating them. This CDR3 is 13 amino acids long. CDR3 in DNA: TGTGCCAGCAACGGACATAGGAACACTGAAGCTTTCTTT. It specifies CASNGHRNTEAFF.

The V call is TRBV10-3, the J call TRBJ1-4; weak D call: TRBD1 (6 bases). Trimming took off 4 bases at V and 8 bases at J, with 14 bases between the two ends. Germline-derived CDR1 and CDR2 are ENHRY and SYGVKD. The CDR3 spans 14 residues. The CDR3 DNA reads as TGTGCCATCAGTGCGGGGGGCGCCCGGGAAAAACTGTTTTTT. This sequence encodes CAISAGGAREKLFF.

The chain recombines TRBV7-9 with TRBJ2-1; possible D gene TRBD2, 5 bases. This CDR3 contains 14 residues. Between the trimmed V and J ends, which lost 5 bases and 10 bases, there was a span of 18 bases. Germline lookup yields CDR1 SEHNR and CDR2 FQNEAQ (reference sequence). CDR3 amino acids: CASSPLSVSGEQFF. The CDR3 coding sequence is TGTGCCAGCAGCCCCCTTTCCGTATCGGGGGAGCAGTTCTTC.

This clone has just a few counts. The J gene is TRBJ2-5, the V gene TRBV6-7; 10 nucleotides match TRBD2. TRBV6-7 carries the ORF label, with uncertain function. V lost 6 bases and J lost 2; bases outside the gene matches: 6. The CDR3 totals 15 residues. Here the CDR3 DNA reads TGTGCCAGCAGCCCCAGAGCGGGAGGGCAAGAGACCCAGTACTTC. Its protein is CASSPRAGGQETQYF.

This clone was found a few times. This chain connects TRBV28 to TRBJ1-1; no reliable D call. Looked up from germline, CDR1 is MDHEN and CDR2 is SYDVKM. There are 13 residues in the CDR3. V shed 3 bases and J shed 2 bases, with 7 bases lying between them. The CDR3 region is CASSFLSNTEAFF. CDR3 coding DNA: TGTGCCAGCAGTTTTCTCAGTAACACTGAAGCTTTCTTT.

The chain carries TRBV6-1 and TRBJ2-6; D is unclear. This CDR3 has 15 amino acids. V lost 2 bases to trimming and J lost 0 bases, with 5 bases between them. Germline loops: CDR1 MNHNS, CDR2 SASEGT. CDR3 amino acids: CASSEQASGANVLTF. The DNA of the CDR3 is TGTGCCAGCAGTGAACAGGCCTCTGGGGCCAACGTCCTGACTTTC.

The rearrangement links TRBV21-1 to TRBJ2-7. TRBV21-1 is a recognized pseudogene. The CDR3 contains 11 residues. The DNA for the CDR3 is TGTGCCAGCCCCCACCGTTACGAGCAGTACTTC. This translates into CASPHRYEQYF.

The chain is built from TRBV5-5 and TRBJ2-2, with 7 positions matching TRBD1. Unmatched junction bases numbered 11, after V lost 4 bases and J lost 2 bases. Looked up from germline, CDR1 is SGHKS and CDR2 is YYEKEE (reference sequence). The CDR3 contains 17 residues. The CDR3 region is CASSASLGQLNTGELFF. CDR3 coding DNA: TGTGCCAGCAGCGCTAGCCTGGGACAGCTAAACACCGGGGAGCTGTTTTTT.

The V gene is TRBV7-2, the J gene TRBJ2-1; 7 nucleotides align to TRBD2. V shed 5 bases, J shed 8 bases, and the junction held 12 bases outside the gene matches. CDR3 length: 15 amino acids. The germline gives CDR1 SGHTA, CDR2 FQGNSA. CDR3 amino acids: CASSAAGDYVHEQFF. CDR3 in DNA: TGTGCCAGCAGCGCAGCCGGGGACTATGTTCATGAGCAGTTCTTC.

The chain is built from TRBV11-2 and TRBJ2-5, with D possibly TRBD1 on 6 matching bases. V lost 5 bases, J lost 5 bases, and 15 bases lay in between. The CDR3 runs to 14 residues. Per germline, CDR1 SGHAT and CDR2 FQNNGV. The CDR3: CASSHWGLDETQYF. DNA for the CDR3: TGTGCCAGCAGCCACTGGGGGCTCGACGAGACCCAGTACTTC.